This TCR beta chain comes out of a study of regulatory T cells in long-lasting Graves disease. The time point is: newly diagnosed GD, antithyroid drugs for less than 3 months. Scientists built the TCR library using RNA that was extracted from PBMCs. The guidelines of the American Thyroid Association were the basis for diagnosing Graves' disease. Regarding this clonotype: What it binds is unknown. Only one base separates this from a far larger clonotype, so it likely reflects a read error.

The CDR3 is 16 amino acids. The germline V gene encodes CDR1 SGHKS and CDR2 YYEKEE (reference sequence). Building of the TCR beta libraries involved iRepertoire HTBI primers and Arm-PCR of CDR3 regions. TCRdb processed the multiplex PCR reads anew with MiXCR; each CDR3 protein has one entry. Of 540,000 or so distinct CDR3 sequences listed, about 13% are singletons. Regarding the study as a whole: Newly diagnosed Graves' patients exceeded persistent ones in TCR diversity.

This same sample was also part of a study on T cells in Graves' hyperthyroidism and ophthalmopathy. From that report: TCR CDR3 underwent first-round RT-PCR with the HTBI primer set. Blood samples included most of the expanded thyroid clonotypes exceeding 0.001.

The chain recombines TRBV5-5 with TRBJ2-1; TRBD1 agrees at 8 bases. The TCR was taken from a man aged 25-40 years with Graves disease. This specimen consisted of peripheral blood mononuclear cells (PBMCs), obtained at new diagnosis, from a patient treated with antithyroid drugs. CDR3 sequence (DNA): TGCGCCAGCAGCTTGGAGCAGGGGGCGCGGTCCTATGAGCAGTTCTTC. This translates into CASSLEQGARSYEQFF.